These 16 T cell receptor beta chains were all obtained from the same sample, sequenced in a study of CD8 T cells in Susac syndrome. After extraction with the RNeasy kit, roughly 0.5 to 1 ug of the RNA was reverse transcribed using random hexamers. One entry per CDR3 protein results from TCRdb running MiXCR on the immunoSEQ multiplex PCR reads. The data show some 200,000 distinct CDR3 sequences, 85% to 95% seen once. Sequenced: CD8+ T cells from PBMCs. The origin of the receptors is a human donor with Susac syndrome.

The chain joins TRBV5-4 to TRBJ1-2; a weak D match, TRBD1 (5 bases). The CDR3 sequence is 15 residues long. V lost 4 bases, J lost 5 bases, and 18 bases lay in between. CDR1 SGHNT and CDR2 YYREEE come from the germline V gene (reference sequence). The CDR3 region has the DNA TGTGCCAGCAGCCCCGGGACTAGGAACATGTATGGCTACACCTTC. It specifies CASSPGTRNMYGYTF.

This rearrangement joins TRBV20-1 to TRBJ1-1, with D possibly being TRBD1 (6 bases). Trimming took off 0 bases at V and 5 bases at J, with 13 bases between the two ends. The germline CDR1 and CDR2 sequences are DFQATT and SNEGSKA (reference sequence). CDR3 length equals 14 residues. The CDR3 bases are TGCAGTGCTAGAGAAGGGGGGGCGAGGACTGAAGCTTTCTTT. Translated, it gives CSAREGGARTEAFF.

This clonotype was seen only a few times. The V call is TRBV12-3 or TRBV12-4, the J call TRBJ2-1; perhaps D is TRBD1 or TRBD2 (6 bases each). CDR3 length: 13 residues. Deletions cut 3 bases from V and 7 bases from J, with 10 bases between. The CDR3 DNA reads as TGTGCCAGCAGTTTTGGAGGGGGGAATGAGCAGTTCTTC. Its translation is CASSFGGGNEQFF.

This chain links TRBV15 with TRBJ2-1; 10 positions agree with TRBD1. The V gene's germline CDR1 is LNHNV and CDR2 YYDKDF (reference sequence). J lost 5 bases, V lost 0 bases, and 4 bases had no gene match. The CDR3 sequence is 16 residues long. In DNA, the CDR3 is TGTGCCACCAGCAGAGATCGCGGACAGGGGGACAATGAGCAGTTCTTC. It codes for CATSRDRGQGDNEQFF.

This clonotype was observed once. The rearrangement links TRBV3-1 to TRBJ2-3; 7 positions match TRBD2. With V trimmed by 1 base and J by 6 bases, 10 bases remained unmatched. This CDR3 has 16 amino acids. The germline gives CDR1 LGHDT, CDR2 YNNKEL (reference sequence). CDR3 protein: CASSQVSGAIRDTQYF. CDR3 sequence (DNA): TGTGCCAGCAGCCAAGTAAGCGGGGCGATCCGGGATACGCAGTATTTT.

The V and J genes are TRBV4-1 and TRBJ2-7; D is perhaps TRBD2 (6 bases). The CDR3 is 16 residues long. CDR1 is MGHRA, CDR2 YSYEKL, per germline. The ends were cut back, 4 bases at V and 0 bases at J, with 16 bases in the middle. CDR3 region: CASSPHGGYSSYEQYF. Written as DNA, the CDR3 is TGCGCCAGCAGCCCACACGGGGGTTACAGCTCCTACGAGCAGTACTTC.

This chain links TRBV5-6 with TRBJ2-1, with D tentatively TRBD1 (6 bases). Germline V lookup: CDR1 SGHDT, CDR2 YYEEEE. V was clipped by 6 bases and J by 4 bases, with 11 bases between them. This CDR3 region has 13 residues. The CDR3 here is CASTEGGYNEQFF. The CDR3 DNA is TGTGCCAGCACGGAAGGGGGTTACAATGAGCAGTTCTTC. Full variable domain (outside the CDR3, taken from reference TRBV5-6 and TRBJ2-1): DAGVTQSPTHLIKTRGQQVTLRCSPKSGHDTVSWYQQALGQGPQFIFQYYEEEERQRGNFPDRFSGHQFPNYSSELNVNALLLGDSALYLCASTEGGYNEQFFGPGTRLTVL.

The chain carries TRBV4-2 and TRBJ1-1; D not certain. V dropped 1 base and J dropped 1 base, with 10 bases sitting between them. This CDR3 contains 15 residues. Germline values: CDR1 LGHNA, CDR2 YNFKEQ. CDR3 sequence: CASSQGQAKNTEAFF. CDR3 nucleotide sequence: TGTGCCAGCAGCCAAGGGCAGGCTAAGAACACTGAAGCTTTCTTT.

This chain links TRBV7-2 with TRBJ1-1; the D is unclear. This CDR3 contains 16 residues. CDR1 and CDR2 (germline): SGHTA, FQGNSA. The V end lost 3 bases, the J end lost 1 base, and 15 bases lay between the germline ends. CDR3 DNA sequence: TGTGCCAGCAGCTTGGGTCTTGGCGGTGGGAACACTGAAGCTTTCTTT. Translating it yields CASSLGLGGGNTEAFF.

This clonotype appeared a few times. The J gene is TRBJ2-1, the V gene TRBV7-9; weak D call: TRBD1 (5 bases). Trimming pared 1 base from V and 4 bases from J, leaving 11 bases between. Germline V lookup: CDR1 SEHNR, CDR2 FQNEAQ (reference sequence). There are 15 residues in the CDR3. The CDR3 protein is CASSLGDRPYNEQFF. The CDR3 DNA is TGTGCCAGCAGCTTAGGAGACAGACCTTACAATGAGCAGTTCTTC.

The chain has TRBV29-1 and TRBJ1-3, with D maybe TRBD1 (5 bases). The CDR3 covers 16 residues. Germline lookup yields CDR1 SQVTM and CDR2 ANQGSEA. The V end was cut by 1 base, the J end by 0 bases, with 13 bases between. In DNA form, the CDR3 reads TGCAGCGTTGAAGCCGCCAGGGATCACTCTGGAAACACCATATATTTT. This gives the protein CSVEAARDHSGNTIYF.

J is TRBJ2-7 and V is TRBV6-1; the D gene is possibly TRBD1 (5 bases). Germline CDR1 and CDR2: MNHNS and SASEGT. The CDR3 has 12 amino acids. Between the trimmed V and J ends, which lost 3 bases and 2 bases, there was a span of 5 bases. The CDR3 region is CASSEDTYEQYF. Written as DNA, the CDR3 is TGTGCCAGCAGTGAGGACACCTACGAGCAGTACTTC.

V gene TRBV7-8 combines with J gene TRBJ2-1; D might be TRBD1 (6 bases). The CDR3 is 16 residues long. V gave up 4 bases and J gave up 5 bases, with 18 bases separating them. Germline V gives CDR1 SGHVS, CDR2 FQNEAQ. CDR3 in amino acids: CASSSVQGRTHNEQFF. The CDR3 DNA follows: TGTGCCAGCAGCTCGGTACAGGGAAGAACGCACAATGAGCAGTTCTTC.

J is TRBJ1-1 and V is TRBV20-1, with D possibly matching TRBD1 (5 bases). Germline assignment: CDR1 DFQATT and CDR2 SNEGSKA (reference sequence). V was clipped by 3 bases and J by 3 bases, with 8 bases between them. The CDR3 length is 12 residues. This chain's CDR3 is CSASAGDTEAFF. The DNA of the CDR3 is TGCAGTGCTAGTGCGGGGGACACTGAAGCTTTCTTT.

V is TRBV20-1 and J is TRBJ2-3; 7 bases map to TRBD2. Germline V gene lookup returns CDR1 DFQATT and CDR2 SNEGSKA (reference sequence). The CDR3 is made up of 14 amino acids. V shed 5 bases and J 5 bases; nucleotides not matched to a gene: 10. This chain's CDR3 is CSARPWRELDTQYF. Written as DNA, the CDR3 is TGCAGTGCTCGACCGTGGCGGGAGTTAGATACGCAGTATTTT.

The chain uses TRBV20-1 and TRBJ1-1, with TRBD1 matching 12 bases. Germline V gives CDR1 DFQATT, CDR2 SNEGSKA (reference sequence). This CDR3 region has 19 residues. With V trimmed by 5 bases and J by 0 bases, 16 bases remained unmatched. CDR3 nucleotide sequence: TGCAGTGCTCTCTGGGGACAGGGGGCTGGGGGGGCCCTGAACACTGAAGCTTTCTTT. Translation gives CSALWGQGAGGALNTEAFF.